These 7 T cell receptor beta chains were all obtained from the same sample, sequenced in a study of blood T cell repertoires in COVID-19. The data were produced by immunoSEQ multiplex PCR, yet TCRdb's version contains in-frame clones alone and is incomplete. The sample lists about 240,000 clones, about 89% occurring once. Sequenced: PBMCs or T cells enriched from blood (not recorded which). The receptors were gathered from a woman aged 30 to 39 who had recovered from COVID-19.

Only one count was recorded for this clone. This chain joins TRBV30 and TRBJ1-1; the D gene is possibly TRBD1 (5 bases). V was trimmed by 3 bases and J by 7 bases, leaving 12 bases between them. The CDR3 consists of 12 residues. Germline CDR1 is GTSNPN and CDR2 is SVGIG (reference sequence). DNA for the CDR3: TGTGCCTGGAGGGTTCCGCAGGGTGAAGCTTTCTTT. Translation: CAWRVPQGEAFF. Based on the CDR3 plus reference TRBV30 and TRBJ1-1, the full variable domain is SQTIHQWPATLVQPVGSPLSLECTVEGTSNPNLYWYRQAAGRGLQLLFYSVGIGQISSEVPQNLSASRPQDRQFILSSKKLLLSDSGFYLCAWRVPQGEAFFGQGTRLTVV.

This clone came up once. V usage is TRBV12-3 or TRBV12-4 and J usage is TRBJ2-7; 7 nucleotides agree with TRBD1. The ends lost 8 bases at V and 5 bases at J; junction bases unmatched: 9. The CDR3 runs to 13 residues. The chain's CDR3 is CASGTHRGDEQYF. Here the CDR3 DNA reads TGTGCCAGCGGGACACACAGGGGCGACGAGCAGTACTTC.

This chain uses TRBV7-9 with TRBJ1-6, with 9 bases that match TRBD1. CDR1 is SEHNR, CDR2 FQNEAQ, per germline (reference sequence). J was trimmed by 7 bases and V by 2 bases; bases with no gene match: 15. CDR3 length: 19 amino acids. The CDR3 region is CASSLLYFMGDRGNSPLHF. For the CDR3, the DNA is TGTGCCAGCAGCTTATTGTATTTCATGGGTGACAGGGGGAATTCACCCCTCCACTTT. Full variable domain (outside the CDR3, taken from reference TRBV7-9 and TRBJ1-6): DTGVSQNPRHKITKRGQNVTFRCDPISEHNRLYWYRQTLGQGPEFLTYFQNEAQLEKSRLLSDRFSAERPKGSFSTLEIQRTEQGDSAMYLCASSLLYFMGDRGNSPLHFGNGTRLTVT.

The chain couples TRBV7-9 to TRBJ2-1; 8 bases agree with TRBD2. Germline V gene data show CDR1 as SEHNR and CDR2 as FQNEAQ (reference sequence). The CDR3 covers 16 residues. V was pared by 4 bases and J by 2 bases, with 7 bases of the junction left unmatched. The CDR3 here is CASSSTSGSAYNEQFF. The CDR3 DNA follows: TGTGCCAGCAGCTCGACCAGCGGGAGTGCCTACAATGAGCAGTTCTTC.

The chain links TRBV28 to TRBJ1-3; D is perhaps TRBD1 (6 bases). This CDR3 is built from 15 residues. V lost 1 base, J lost 2 bases, and 9 bases lay in between. Germline CDR1 reads MDHEN; CDR2 reads SYDVKM. DNA for the CDR3: TGTGCCAGCAGTTTATATCCAGGGGCTGGAAACACCATATATTTT. Protein product: CASSLYPGAGNTIYF.

V and J are TRBV19 and TRBJ2-1; 9 bases line up with TRBD2. With V trimmed by 0 bases and J by 1 base, 10 bases remained unmatched. This CDR3 is 19 amino acids long. Germline V gene data show CDR1 as LNHDA and CDR2 as SQIVND (reference sequence). CDR3 sequence reads: CASSIDYPSGIGSYNEQFF. As DNA, the CDR3 is TGTGCCAGTAGTATAGATTACCCTAGCGGGATAGGTTCCTACAATGAGCAGTTCTTC. The full variable domain, with the rest looked up from reference TRBV19 and TRBJ2-1, is DGGITQSPKYLFRKEGQNVTLSCEQNLNHDAMYWYRQDPGQGLRLIYYSQIVNDFQKGDIAEGYSVSREKKESFPLTVTSAQKNPTAFYLCASSIDYPSGIGSYNEQFFGPGTRLTVL.

The chain employs TRBV11-1 and TRBJ1-2; D unresolved. The V end lost 1 base, the J end lost 4 bases, and 7 bases lay between the germline ends. The CDR3 loop spans 13 amino acids. Germline V gives CDR1 SGHAT, CDR2 FQDESV (reference sequence). This chain's CDR3 is CASSLGATYGYTF. The CDR3, as DNA: TGTGCCAGCAGCTTAGGGGCAACCTATGGCTACACCTTC.